This T cell receptor beta chain comes out of a study of response to subunit inactivated influenza vaccine. Study-wide results and limits: Authors suggested each seasonal influenza vaccination recruits few new T cells.

One entry per CDR3 protein, called by TCRdb with MiXCR from the RT-PCR reads. The data show just over 300,000 distinct CDR3 sequences, just over 20% seen once. Germline V gene sequence: CDR1 DFQATT, CDR2 SNEGSKA (reference sequence). Trimming removed 1 base at V and 3 bases at J, with 15 bases between. There are 15 residues in the CDR3. This clonotype was observed a few times. Its cognate antigen is unknown. The source material was PBMCs from blood, sampled around 22 months after vaccination. This clonotype was sampled from a man between 50 and 69 years old who received an inactivated influenza vaccine. This chain connects TRBV20-1 to TRBJ1-1; D ambiguous. CDR3 sequence reads: CSARALGRQDTEAFF. As DNA, the CDR3 is TGCAGTGCTAGAGCTTTAGGCCGGCAGGACACTGAAGCTTTCTTT.